The 15 T cell receptor beta chains presented below share a single source sample, sequenced in a study of post-analysis software for immune sequencing data. Findings and limits, study-wide: Elevated frequency relative to controls characterized several TRBV segments in patients, TRBV5-6, TRBV5-1 and TRBV20-1 among them.

cDNA libraries of TCR beta carried unique molecular identifiers. TCRdb fed the PCR reads into MiXCR, producing one record per CDR3 protein. The sample holds roughly 410,000 distinct CDR3 sequences, less than 40% seen once. The antigens for these receptors are not known. Sequenced: blood. The source is a girl aged 5 to 17 with multiple sclerosis.

This clonotype was observed a few times. The rearrangement links TRBV6-6 to TRBJ2-7; unclear D gene. V was trimmed by 6 bases and J by 0 bases, leaving 18 bases between them. The CDR3 totals 16 residues. CDR1 is MNHNY and CDR2 is SVGAGI in the germline V gene (reference sequence). CDR3 in amino acids: CASSSSRRLSSYEQYF. DNA of the CDR3: TGTGCCAGCAGCTCCTCCCGCCGTTTGAGCTCCTACGAGCAGTACTTC.

The rearrangement joins TRBV20-1 to TRBJ2-1; no clear D. Germline V gene lookup returns CDR1 DFQATT and CDR2 SNEGSKA (reference sequence). Trimming took 1 base from V and 0 from J, leaving 13 bases between them. The CDR3 length is 16 residues. CDR3 amino acids: CSARVSGQSSYNEQFF. CDR3 coding DNA: TGCAGTGCTAGAGTCTCTGGCCAAAGCTCCTACAATGAGCAGTTCTTC.

J is TRBJ2-5 and V is TRBV29-1; 10 bases match TRBD1. J lost 5 bases, V lost 7 bases, and 4 bases had no gene match. The CDR3 has 12 amino acids. The germline V gene has CDR1 SQVTM and CDR2 ANQGSEA. In nucleotides, the CDR3 is TGCAGCGGGACAGGGGGTGACGAGACCCAGTACTTC. Translated, it gives CSGTGGDETQYF.

This clonotype appeared a few times. The rearrangement links TRBV7-6 to TRBJ2-7, with D possibly called TRBD1 or TRBD2 (6 bases each). The length of the CDR3 is 14 residues. Germline V lookup: CDR1 SGHVS, CDR2 FNYEAQ. Trimming removed 5 bases at V and 5 bases at J, with 16 bases between. In DNA form, the CDR3 reads TGTGCCAGCAGCGCAACAGGGTGGGGGGACGAGCAGTACTTC. It codes for CASSATGWGDEQYF.

V and J are TRBV3-1 and TRBJ2-7, with 7 positions matching TRBD2. The junction had 16 bases not matched to a gene; V was cut back by 5 bases and J by 3 bases. Looked up from germline, CDR1 is LGHDT and CDR2 is YNNKEL (reference sequence). The CDR3 has 17 residues. CDR3 sequence reads: CASSNPGTSGIYYEQYF. DNA of the CDR3: TGTGCCAGCAGCAATCCCGGCACCAGCGGGATTTACTACGAGCAGTACTTC.

The rearrangement uses TRBV6-6 and TRBJ2-7, with D perhaps matching TRBD1 (6 bases). Per germline, CDR1 MNHNY and CDR2 SVGAGI (reference sequence). This CDR3 is built from 13 residues. Trimming cost V 10 bases and J 0 bases, with 13 bases left between them. CDR3: CATHRDNSYEQYF. In DNA, the CDR3 is TGTGCCACACACCGGGACAACTCCTACGAGCAGTACTTC.

This clonotype occurred a few times. The V call is TRBV11-3, the J call TRBJ2-3; 8 positions agree with TRBD1. The CDR3 sequence is 15 residues long. J was trimmed by 2 bases and V by 5 bases; bases with no gene match: 6. CDR1 is SGHNT, CDR2 YENEEA, per germline. The CDR3 here is CASSAGTGVTDTQYF. CDR3 coding DNA: TGTGCCAGCAGCGCAGGGACAGGCGTCACAGATACGCAGTATTTT.

This clonotype turned up a few times. The chain uses TRBV7-2 and TRBJ2-1, with D possibly matching TRBD1 (6 bases). The CDR3 spans 16 residues. The germline gives CDR1 SGHTA, CDR2 FQGNSA. Between the trimmed V and J ends, which lost 5 bases and 8 bases, there was a span of 22 bases. CDR3 region: CASSPPPWGQHYEQFF. CDR3 in DNA: TGTGCCAGCAGCCCCCCCCCGTGGGGACAACATTATGAGCAGTTCTTC. The whole variable domain, filled in from reference TRBV7-2 and TRBJ2-1, reads GAGVSQSPSNKVTEKGKDVELRCDPISGHTALYWYRQSLGQGLEFLIYFQGNSAPDKSGLPSDRFSAERTGGSVSTLTIQRTQQEDSAVYLCASSPPPWGQHYEQFFGPGTRLTVL.

The chain couples TRBV5-1 to TRBJ2-7; 8 nucleotides match TRBD1. The trim removed 3 bases at V and 6 bases at J, leaving 8 bases unmatched. This CDR3 contains 14 residues. Germline-derived CDR1 and CDR2 are SGHRS and YFSETQ. The CDR3 nucleotides are TGCGCCAGCAGCTCCTTGACAGGGGACGGCGAGCAGTACTTC. Its protein product is CASSSLTGDGEQYF.

This clonotype occurred once. The rearrangement joins TRBV4-3 to TRBJ2-5; the match to TRBD1 covers 7 bases. Gene TRBJ2-7 matches the end of the DNA better, so the J call may be wrong. The CDR3 length is 19 residues. In germline, CDR1 is LGHNA, CDR2 YSLEER. CDR3: CASSPRTVRGPGGSYEQYF. The DNA of the CDR3 is TGCGCCAGCAGCCCCCGAACGGTCAGGGGTCCAGGGGGCTCCTACGAGCAGTACTTC.

The sample holds a few counts of this clonotype. The chain recombines TRBV4-1 with TRBJ2-2; TRBD1 is a possible D gene (5 bases). The CDR3 covers 18 residues. Between the trimmed V and J ends, which lost 1 base and 0 bases, there was a span of 15 bases. Germline CDR1 reads MGHRA; CDR2 reads YSYEKL. CDR3 sequence (DNA): TGCGCCAGCAGCCAAGCGCTGGGGCAACCTTCGAACACCGGGGAGCTGTTTTTT. This encodes CASSQALGQPSNTGELFF.

V usage is TRBV7-2 and J usage is TRBJ2-4, with D perhaps matching TRBD1 or TRBD2 (6 bases each). The V end lost 0 bases, the J end lost 4 bases, and 10 bases lay between the germline ends. From germline, CDR1 is SGHTA and CDR2 FQGNSA. The CDR3 has 15 amino acids. The CDR3 protein is CASSLAGGGKNIQYF. Here the CDR3 DNA reads TGTGCCAGCAGCTTAGCGGGGGGCGGGAAAAACATTCAGTACTTC.

J is TRBJ2-5 and V is TRBV11-2; 9 bases are shared with TRBD2. Trimming took 3 bases from V and 2 from J; bases not matched to a gene: 10. In germline, CDR1 is SGHAT, CDR2 FQNNGV. This CDR3 has 17 amino acids. The CDR3 region is CASSFGHSGGPQETQYF. CDR3 in DNA: TGTGCCAGCAGCTTCGGCCATAGCGGGGGACCTCAAGAGACCCAGTACTTC.

In its sample, this clonotype was seen many times. The genes are TRBV28 and TRBJ2-4; 16 nucleotides match TRBD2. Trimming removed 3 bases from V and 1 base from J; junction bases left unmatched: 3. The CDR3 loop spans 18 amino acids. From germline, CDR1 is MDHEN and CDR2 SYDVKM. This chain's CDR3 is CASSLGLAGGRAKNIQYF. The CDR3 DNA reads TGTGCCAGCAGTTTGGGACTAGCGGGGGGGCGGGCCAAAAACATTCAGTACTTC.

V gene TRBV4-3 combines with J gene TRBJ1-1; D unclear. Germline V gives CDR1 LGHNA, CDR2 YSLEER. This CDR3 region has 13 residues. Trimming shortened V by 2 bases and J by 5 bases, and 9 bases separated the two germline ends. The chain's CDR3 is CASSQPGWTEAFF. For the CDR3, the DNA is TGCGCCAGCAGCCAACCGGGGTGGACTGAAGCTTTCTTT.